Reported below is one T cell receptor (beta chain). Its antigen is currently unknown. The V gene's germline CDR1 is SGHTS and CDR2 YDEGEE. Unmatched junction bases numbered 4, after V lost 4 bases and J lost 1 base. The CDR3 is 14 residues long. These data originate in a study of graft-versus-host responses after intestinal transplantation. Study background: All recipients got anti-thymocyte globulin induction, then tacrolimus and steroids for roughly three years.

Here immunoSEQ multiplex PCR was the method, and the copy in TCRdb shows in-frame clones only, minus some. Here the sample spans around 110,000 clones, around nine tenths being singletons. General study findings and limits: HvG clone declines early post-transplant were associated with peak circulating GvH levels. Some GvH clones were seen earlier in gut or blood, suggesting intestinal origin. Patients who carried graft-donor T cell macrochimerism also had high graft-versus-host to host-versus-graft clonal ratios in their allografts.

The clonotype was recovered from a human donor who received an intestinal transplant. Material: unstimulated CD4+ T cells sorted from spleen or lymph node cells, obtained before intestinal transplant. The chain couples TRBV5-8 to TRBJ1-1; 7 nucleotides match TRBD1. The CDR3 DNA sequence: TGTGCCAGCAGCCGGGGACAGCCGAACACTGAAGCTTTCTTT. Its protein product is CASSRGQPNTEAFF. Filled out from reference TRBV5-8 and TRBJ1-1, the complete variable domain reads EAGVTQSPTHLIKTRGQQATLRCSPISGHTSVYWYQQALGLGLQFLLWYDEGEERNRGNFPPRFSGRQFPNYSSELNVNALELEDSALYLCASSRGQPNTEAFFGQGTRLTVV.